This T cell receptor (beta chain) comes out of a study of molecular identifiers for immune sequencing clone quantification (dated by TCRdb to 2017 to 2018). Background for the entire study: For a replicate experiment, RNA from around 20,000 or 100,000 naive CD8 T cells was divided into five aliquots, of which four were sequenced. The study was a methods study using CD8 T cells to benchmark molecular-identifier clustering-based TCR repertoire sequencing (MIDCIRS) and TCR RNA copy counting. Broader findings and caveats from the paper: Without barcode sub-clustering, chimeric consensus sequences inflated TCR diversity; chimeras reached as high as 47%. Highly expanded clone sizes could be underestimated because identical TCR molecules may share a barcode. Spiked-in Jurkat TCR RNA equal to a single cell's worth was reported to be detectable even within one million naive CD8 T cells. In CMV-specific effector cells, clones with more than 20 RNA copies accounted for over 97% of molecules, whereas in naive cells such clones accounted for under 1%. The naive libraries included spiked-in Jurkat TCR RNA (more than nine copies' worth), and this Jurkat TCR RNA is not part of the donor repertoire. Modeling gave roughly 2.9 recovered TCR RNA copies per cell versus around 10 by digital PCR, implying approximately 30% capture efficiency.

Looking up the germline V gene yields CDR1 KGHDR and CDR2 SFDVKD. From V the trimming removes 2 bases and from J it removes 7 bases, while the gene matches leave 9 bases of the junction unaccounted for. Taken from cysteine to phenylalanine, the CDR3 has 15 residues. The kept DNA is CDR3 alone, 45 bases in frame from the first base. The method behind the library was PCR. Sequencing instrument: Illumina HiSeq 4000. Preparation of bulk TCR libraries followed a previously described approach, with the TCR primers listed in Table S5. The Qiagen AllPrep DNA/RNA kit was used to purify total RNA. Reads from multiple sequencing runs of the same library were pooled before analysis. The original pipeline was this. Reads were retained only if an exact TCR constant sequence was present, and the retained reads were trimmed to 150 nt and grouped according to their 12-nt molecular barcodes. Reads in each barcode group were sub-clustered using a 15% Levenshtein threshold, and a quality-weighted consensus sequence was built for each RNA molecule. Non-functional sequences were discarded, and so were lower-count sequences lying one edit away from another sequence. On the basis of fitting two negative binomial distributions, barcode sub-clusters with fewer than 20% of the maximum read count were discarded. The public reads were run again by TCRdb, first through fastp at Q25 and then through MiXCR, and only productive beta chains were kept. Duplicate CDR3 protein sequences are folded into a single record with the most common DNA and genes. Clone size and V and J calls follow TCRdb, not the original study. The sample yields about 640,000 distinct CDR3 sequences; roughly 21% were counted once. The ten largest clones add up to approximately 0.9% of the sample.

Libraries of naive CD8 T cells were built from around 20,000 to 1,000,000 sorted cells, with 10%, 30% or 50% of the purified RNA used. On a BD FACSAria II, naive CD8 T cells were FACS-sorted as CD8+CD4-CCR7+CD45RA+ and collected into RLT Plus buffer. Detection sensitivity was tested by spiking Jurkat RNA equal to roughly 9 TCR copies' worth into samples containing 20,000-1,000,000 naive CD8 T cells. Enrichment of CD8 T cells was performed with RosetteSep CD8+ T Cell Enrichment Cocktail and Ficoll-Paque, after which ACK red cell lysis was carried out. The sample holds many counts of this clonotype. What antigen it recognizes has not been identified. Per-nucleotide qualities are absent, and no much larger clonotype sits a single base away.

The sequenced sample consisted of naive CD8+ T cells from blood, with Jurkat cell RNA spiked in. In light of the paper, this sample's cell subset or site label describes: FACS-sorted CD8+CD4-CCR7+CD45RA+ naive T cells. Here the chain combines TRBV24-1 and TRBJ2-7, with TRBD2 matching 8 junction bases. The sequence was obtained from a human donor in good health. Some libraries in this study had Jurkat cell RNA spiked in. CDR3 loop: CATSDSLADLGEQYF. The bases read TGTGCCACCAGTGATTCACTAGCGGACCTTGGGGAGCAGTACTTC.